These T cell receptor beta chains were read from a single sample in a study of control samples from healthy donors and cancer patients. The repertoire was sequenced with immunoSEQ multiplex PCR; TCRdb's copy has only in-frame clones and lacks some. Seen here are 140,000 or so clones, about nine tenths observed once, and the top ten hold 3.2%. Sequencing was performed on blood. The receptor set was obtained from a man aged 25-45 years in good health. The CDR3 runs from the conserved cysteine through the conserved F or W. Fields, in order: clone size, V gene, D gene, J gene, CDR3 DNA, CDR3 protein. A D gene is named only where the DNA matches it firmly. Only some rows state a clone size, as once, few, many or a class for expanded clones.

abundance: .; v_gene: TRBV19; d_gene: TRBD1; j_gene: TRBJ2-3; CDR3nt: TGTGCCAGTAGTTCACAGGGGGCCGATACGCAGTATTTT; CDR3aa: CASSSQGADTQYF
abundance: .; v_gene: TRBV25-1; d_gene: .; j_gene: TRBJ2-3; CDR3nt: TGTGCCAGCCAGGACAGTGATTACACAGATACGCAGTATTTT; CDR3aa: CASQDSDYTDTQYF
abundance: .; v_gene: TRBV12-3/TRBV12-4; d_gene: .; j_gene: TRBJ1-1; CDR3nt: TGTGCCAGCAGTTTATGGGGGGGTACTGAAGCTTTCTTT; CDR3aa: CASSLWGGTEAFF
abundance: .; v_gene: TRBV19; d_gene: .; j_gene: TRBJ2-3; CDR3nt: TGTGCCAGTAGTTCTCTCCGGGGGGCGAGCACAGATACGCAGTATTTT; CDR3aa: CASSSLRGASTDTQYF
abundance: .; v_gene: TRBV7-9; d_gene: TRBD1; j_gene: TRBJ1-1; CDR3nt: TGTGCCAGCAGCTTATATCAGGGGGACACTGAAGCTTTCTTT; CDR3aa: CASSLYQGDTEAFF
abundance: few; v_gene: TRBV5-1; d_gene: .; j_gene: TRBJ2-5; CDR3nt: TGCGCCAGCAGGGCAGACCTTCAAGAGACCCAGTACTTC; CDR3aa: CASRADLQETQYF
abundance: .; v_gene: TRBV5-1; d_gene: TRBD1; j_gene: TRBJ1-2; CDR3nt: TGCGCCAGCAGCAGGGACAGTAATAACTATGGCTACACCTTC; CDR3aa: CASSRDSNNYGYTF
abundance: .; v_gene: TRBV19; d_gene: .; j_gene: TRBJ2-6; CDR3nt: TGTGCCAGCAGGGTCTCTGGGGCCAACGTCCTGACTTTC; CDR3aa: CASRVSGANVLTF
abundance: .; v_gene: TRBV2; d_gene: TRBD1; j_gene: TRBJ2-7; CDR3nt: TGTGCCAGCATCGATACCGGGACAGGGCCCTACGAGCAGTACTTC; CDR3aa: CASIDTGTGPYEQYF
abundance: .; v_gene: TRBV12-3/TRBV12-4; d_gene: TRBD1; j_gene: TRBJ1-6; CDR3nt: TGTGCCAGCAGCAGGGACAGGGATTCACCCCTCCACTTT; CDR3aa: CASSRDRDSPLHF